This entry features one TCR beta chain sequence. This sample is drawn from a study of blood T cell repertoires in COVID-19. Study-level background: Specimens from acute and convalescent COVID-19 originated in the United States, Italy and Spain. T cells, B-cell-depleted T cells, or PBMCs supplied cDNA or gDNA.

Under the authors' procedure: Nucleated cell counts were estimated from reference gene primer amplification. Assay used: immunoSEQ multiplex PCR; TCRdb lists only in-frame clones, some missing. V, J and clone size derive from that table, while D and trimming were established from the DNA sequence. The sample includes 200,000 to 250,000 clones, around three quarters of them seen just once. The germline V and J ends were trimmed by 4 bases and 1 base, with 10 bases remaining between them. CDR1 LGHDT and CDR2 YNNKEL come from the germline V gene (reference sequence). The CDR3 consists of 14 residues. The receptor's source is a woman aged 70-85 years with acute or convalescent COVID-19. The chain employs TRBV3-1 (or the pseudogene TRBV3-2) and TRBJ1-2; unclear D gene. The specimen sequenced was peripheral blood. The CDR3 region is CASSRPQINYGYTF. In DNA, the CDR3 is TGTGCCAGCAGCCGACCACAGATTAACTATGGCTACACCTTC.